This T cell receptor beta chain came from a study of shared clonotypes between healthy human individuals. Broader study findings: When naive CD4 clonotypes were compared across four donors, about 4.9% were shared. Generation probability values for non-shared clonotypes were lower than those for clonotypes shared by all four donors.

The CDR3 length is 15 residues. Germline V gives CDR1 MNHEY, CDR2 SMNVEV (reference sequence). Trimming left V 3 bases short and J 4 bases short, with 16 bases between. Deep-level assay runs were performed. Replicate sorted-subset PCRs were loaded with around 200 ng DNA, about 30,000 T cell genomes. Repertoires were generated with immunoSEQ multiplex PCR, while TCRdb's copy carries only in-frame clones and drops some. The table lists approximately 620,000 clones, approximately 97% of them singletons. In regard to this clone: Its antigen is undetermined.

Sequenced input: naive CD4+ T cells sorted from blood. This sample's subset: CD45RA+ positively selected. The clonotype was recovered from a woman aged 25-40 years in good health. The chain employs TRBV27 and TRBJ2-7; perhaps TRBD1 as D (6 bases). The CDR3 protein is CASSFRGRPPYEQYF. For the CDR3, the DNA is TGTGCCAGCAGTTTCAGGGGTCGTCCCCCTTACGAGCAGTACTTC.